This T cell receptor beta chain was observed in a study of chemoradiotherapy in HPV16-positive cancers. Study at large: Functional T-cell assays on a couple of HPV16-positive patients' cells defined candidate HPV-specific clones and common TCR motifs. The study's findings and limits: Only a couple of HPV16-positive patients supplied the functional HPV-specificity definition.

Using immunoSEQ multiplex PCR, the repertoire was profiled, and TCRdb retains in-frame clones only, with some absent. The sample has under 85,000 clones; around nine tenths are singletons. The sample holds a few counts of this clone. Its antigen is undetermined. The CDR3 length is 15 residues. With 10 bases clipped from V and 0 bases from J, the junction kept 6 bases outside the gene matches. From germline, CDR1 is LNHDA and CDR2 SQIVND (reference sequence). The chain has TRBV19 and TRBJ2-6; TRBD1 aligns across 7 bases. The sequences come from blood, collected from a patient who underwent chemoradiotherapy. This clonotype was sampled from a human donor with HPV-associated anogenital cancer. CDR3 nucleotides: TGTGCCAACGGACAGGCGAGCTCTGGGGCCAACGTCCTGACTTTC. Translation gives CANGQASSGANVLTF.